This TCR beta chain stems from a study of T cell changes during pregnancy in multiple sclerosis. Method: immunoSEQ multiplex PCR; TCRdb's copy keeps in-frame clones and lacks some. The sample holds around 100,000 clones, roughly 93% seen once. Material: peripheral blood, obtained before pregnancy. The TCR originated in a female donor with multiple sclerosis, enrolled in a pregnancy study.

The CDR3 protein is CASSKGQGGTDTQYF. The CDR3 DNA reads TGTGCCAGCAGCAAGGGACAGGGGGGGACAGATACGCAGTATTTT. The chain is built from TRBV4-2 and TRBJ2-3; 11 bases fit TRBD1. Germline V gene data show CDR1 as LGHNA and CDR2 as YNFKEQ. Trimming at V came to 5 bases and at J to 3 bases, leaving 4 bases not matched to a gene. The length of the CDR3 is 15 residues.